The rows below give T cell receptor beta chains drawn from one sample of a study of early stage breast cancer tumors. Only in-frame clones appear in the TCRdb table, and some are missing; sequencing was by immunoSEQ multiplex PCR. In the table there are about 34,000 clones, 74% of which are singletons. The sequenced sample consisted of breast tumor tissue. These receptors were obtained from a person aged 30 to 39 with breast cancer. Each CDR3 is given with its conserved first and last residue. A D gene is named only where the DNA matches it firmly. A row's size may be missing; if present it is once, few, many or a size class.

clone_size	d_call	j_call	v_call	cdr3_aa	cdr3_nt
few	.	TRBJ1-2	TRBV5-1	CASSLAGRDPYGYTF	TGCGCCAGCAGCTTGGCGGGCAGAGACCCCTATGGCTACACCTTC
.	TRBD2	TRBJ2-1	TRBV10-3	CAISVQGLAEPSYNEQFF	TGTGCCATCAGTGTGCAGGGACTAGCGGAACCCTCCTACAATGAGCAGTTCTTC
.	TRBD2	TRBJ2-1	TRBV18	CASSPPASGMYNEQFF	TGTGCCAGCTCACCCCCCGCTAGCGGGATGTACAATGAGCAGTTCTTC
.	TRBD1	TRBJ2-1	TRBV5-6	CASSLMDRRSYNEQFF	TGTGCCAGCAGCTTAATGGACAGGCGCTCCTACAATGAGCAGTTCTTC
.	.	TRBJ2-2	TRBV11-3	CASSPLEGGTGELFF	TGTGCCAGCAGCCCCCTCGAGGGTGGGACCGGGGAGCTGTTTTTT
.	.	TRBJ1-4	TRBV6-1	CASSEAIQPGVKLFF	TGTGCCAGCAGTGAAGCGATTCAGCCGGGGGTAAAACTGTTTTTT
.	.	TRBJ1-2	TRBV6-6	CASTEPGGHGYTF	TGTGCCAGCACCGAGCCGGGGGGCCATGGCTACACCTTC
few	.	TRBJ2-2	TRBV11-3	CASSLRDPGELFF	TGTGCCAGCAGCTTGCGGGATCCCGGGGAGCTGTTTTTT
.	.	TRBJ1-1	TRBV7-2	CASSLERSTTEAFF	TGTGCCAGCAGCTTAGAAAGGTCGACCACTGAAGCTTTCTTT
few	.	TRBJ1-1	TRBV27	CASSEQGGLRTEAFF	TGTGCCAGCAGTGAACAGGGAGGGTTAAGAACTGAAGCTTTCTTT
.	.	TRBJ2-5	TRBV11-1	CASRIGQKETQYF	TGTGCCAGCAGGATCGGACAGAAGGAGACCCAGTACTTC
few	TRBD2	TRBJ2-7	TRBV19	CASSSGTSGSYEQYF	TGTGCCAGTAGTAGTGGGACTAGCGGGAGCTACGAGCAGTACTTC
.	.	TRBJ1-4	TRBV4-3	CASSQEASGGEKLFF	TGCGCCAGCAGCCAGGAGGCCTCAGGAGGTGAAAAACTGTTTTTT
.	.	TRBJ2-5	TRBV11-2	CASSFSPTGEETQYF	TGTGCCAGCAGCTTTAGTCCGACGGGAGAAGAGACCCAGTACTTC
.	.	TRBJ1-2	TRBV2	CASSQDRTNYGYTF	TGTGCCAGCAGTCAGGACAGAACCAACTATGGCTACACCTTC
once	.	TRBJ2-3	TRBV6-1	CASNADIYTDTQYF	TGTGCCAGCAACGCAGACATCTACACAGATACGCAGTATTTT
few	.	TRBJ1-2	TRBV5-1	CASSMRSGYGYTF	TGCGCCAGCAGCATGAGGTCGGGTTACGGCTACACCTTC
.	.	TRBJ2-1	TRBV7-8	CASSSISGGSSYNEQFF	TGTGCCAGCAGCTCTATTAGCGGAGGGAGCTCCTACAATGAGCAGTTCTTC
few	.	TRBJ1-5	TRBV28	CASSTPGGNNQPQHF	TGTGCCAGCAGTACCCCTGGAGGGAACAATCAGCCCCAGCATTTT
.	.	TRBJ2-1	TRBV5-1	CASSLAQGEGEQFF	TGCGCCAGCAGCTTGGCTCAGGGGGAGGGGGAGCAGTTCTTC
.	TRBD2	TRBJ2-7	TRBV18	CASSPPAGEQYF	TGTGCCAGCTCACCCCCAGCGGGAGAGCAGTACTTC
.	TRBD1	TRBJ1-3	TRBV19	CASSRSTGGNSGNTIYF	TGTGCCAGTAGTAGGTCAACAGGGGGTAACTCTGGAAACACCATATATTTT
.	.	TRBJ2-1	TRBV29-1	CSVDGSGYFF	TGCAGCGTTGACGGTTCAGGGTACTTCTTC
.	TRBD2	TRBJ2-7	TRBV5-4	CASSPSTSGSRYEQYF	TGTGCCAGCAGCCCGTCGACTAGCGGGAGCCGCTACGAGCAGTACTTC
.	.	TRBJ2-1	TRBV9	CASSARDFYNEQFF	TGTGCCAGCAGCGCCCGGGACTTCTACAATGAGCAGTTCTTC
.	TRBD2	TRBJ2-7	TRBV7-9	CASSTGLAGGQSSYEQYF	TGTGCCAGCAGCACGGGACTAGCGGGAGGCCAGAGCTCCTACGAGCAGTACTTC
.	TRBD2	TRBJ2-1	TRBV7-2	CASSFEAGVYGEQFF	TGTGCCAGCAGCTTTGAGGCGGGAGTCTACGGCGAGCAGTTCTTC
.	TRBD2	TRBJ2-1	TRBV7-2	CASSLTSGTNNEQFF	TGTGCCAGCAGCTTGACTAGCGGGACTAACAATGAGCAGTTCTTC
.	TRBD2	TRBJ2-5	TRBV7-2	CASSDSSGRAGKTQYF	TGTGCCAGCAGCGATTCTAGCGGGAGGGCCGGAAAAACCCAGTACTTC
.	TRBD1	TRBJ1-3	TRBV6-1	CASSPDRGQGNTIYF	TGTGCCAGCAGTCCTGACAGGGGGCAGGGAAACACCATATATTTT
.	TRBD1	TRBJ2-1	TRBV5-1	CASSPPTQTGGKQFF	TGCGCCAGCAGCCCACCGACACAGACAGGGGGCAAGCAGTTCTTC
.	.	TRBJ2-1	TRBV25-1	CASQGWLNNEQFF	TGTGCCTCCCAGGGTTGGCTCAACAATGAGCAGTTCTTC
.	.	TRBJ2-1	TRBV7-8	CASSFHSRFLRDPPDNEQFF	TGTGCCAGCAGCTTCCACAGCAGATTTTTGCGGGACCCCCCGGACAATGAGCAGTTCTTC
.	.	TRBJ1-3	TRBV4-1	CASSPGTGNTIYF	TGTGCCAGCAGCCCCGGTACAGGAAACACCATATATTTT
.	TRBD2	TRBJ2-7	TRBV7-3	CASRAGESYEQYF	TGTGCCAGCAGGGCGGGAGAATCCTACGAGCAGTACTTC
.	.	TRBJ1-2	TRBV9	CASSVVGSPNYGYTF	TGTGCCAGCAGCGTAGTGGGCAGTCCTAACTATGGCTACACCTTC
.	.	TRBJ2-7	TRBV5-1	CASSLGLDSYEQYF	TGCGCCAGCAGCTTGGGGCTAGATTCCTACGAGCAGTACTTC
.	.	TRBJ2-7	TRBV25-1	CASSESGRRSGEQYF	TGTGCCAGCAGTGAATCCGGTCGCCGTTCGGGCGAGCAGTACTTC
once	.	TRBJ1-5	TRBV5-1	CASSLDPRGSNQPQHF	TGCGCCAGCAGCTTGGACCCTCGCGGGAGCAATCAGCCCCAGCATTTT
.	TRBD2	TRBJ2-2	TRBV2	CASSGLGGGTGELFF	TGTGCCAGCAGTGGGCTCGGGGGGGGGACCGGGGAGCTGTTTTTT
.	.	TRBJ2-3	TRBV5-4	CASSPEVQSDTQYF	TGTGCCAGCAGCCCAGAAGTTCAGTCAGATACGCAGTATTTT
.	.	TRBJ2-7	TRBV28	CASSPRYEQYF	TGTGCCAGCAGCCCCCGGTACGAGCAGTACTTC
.	TRBD2	TRBJ2-2	TRBV25-1	CASSELGGIRGGELFF	TGTGCCAGCAGTGAATTGGGGGGGATAAGGGGCGGGGAGCTGTTTTTT
few	.	TRBJ1-2	TRBV5-1	CASSLSGWGYTF	TGCGCCAGCAGCTTGTCAGGTTGGGGCTACACCTTC
.	TRBD1	TRBJ2-1	TRBV6-4	CASSDLDRVPYNEQFF	TGTGCCAGCAGTGACCTCGACAGGGTCCCCTACAATGAGCAGTTCTTC
few	.	TRBJ2-4	TRBV20-1	CSARDYDIQYF	TGCAGTGCTAGAGATTACGACATTCAGTACTTC
.	.	TRBJ1-3	TRBV30	CAWSPATGNTIYF	TGTGCCTGGAGCCCGGCTACTGGAAACACCATATATTTT
.	.	TRBJ1-2	TRBV7-2	CASSLDQGGYTF	TGTGCCAGCAGCTTAGATCAGGGAGGCTACACCTTC
.	TRBD2	TRBJ2-4	TRBV19	CASSNPGLAGTLAKNIQYF	TGTGCCAGTAGTAACCCGGGACTAGCGGGAACCCTAGCCAAAAACATTCAGTACTTC
.	.	TRBJ2-2	TRBV2	CASQGYTGELFF	TGTGCCAGCCAGGGGTACACCGGGGAGCTGTTTTTT